The 9 T cell receptor beta chains below come from one sample, sequenced in a study of CD8+ T cells in alopecia areata. Sequencing relied on a cDNA template that was reverse transcribed from extracted RNA. Sequenced by immunoSEQ multiplex PCR; TCRdb stores in-frame clones only, minus some. The data contain under 350,000 clones, roughly 64% of them singletons. Regarding treatment: oral pan-JAK inhibitor, 5-10 mg twice daily. The sample consisted of CD4+ T cells sorted from blood, taken at week 24, from a patient treated with tofacitinib. Receptor source: a human donor with alopecia areata.

In its sample, this clone was seen a few times. The chain carries TRBV28 and TRBJ1-4, with 7 positions matching TRBD1. From germline, CDR1 is MDHEN and CDR2 SYDVKM. Unmatched junction bases numbered 5, after V lost 5 bases and J lost 8 bases. CDR3 length: 13 residues. For the CDR3, the DNA is TGTGCCAGCAGTATCGGACAGGAGGAAAAACTGTTTTTT. The encoded protein is CASSIGQEEKLFF. The full variable domain, rest sourced from reference TRBV28 and TRBJ1-4, is DVKVTQSSRYLVKRTGEKVFLECVQDMDHENMFWYRQDPGLGLRLIYFSYDVKMKEKGDIPEGYSVSREKKERFSLILESASTNQTSMYLCASSIGQEEKLFFGSGTQLSVL.

The chain uses TRBV11-2 and TRBJ2-7; D uncertain. The length of the CDR3 is 14 residues. Germline assignment: CDR1 SGHAT and CDR2 FQNNGV. V gave up 1 base and J gave up 4 bases, with 11 bases separating them. The CDR3 is CASSLGWAAYEQYF. In DNA form, the CDR3 reads TGTGCCAGCAGCTTAGGGTGGGCGGCATACGAGCAGTACTTC.

In the case of this clone: This specimen includes other DNA sequences encoding the same CDR3. This sequence joins TRBV29-1 and TRBJ2-5, with 9 bases lining up with TRBD1. V shed 6 bases, J shed 5 bases, and the junction held 1 base outside the gene matches. Germline V lookup: CDR1 SQVTM, CDR2 ANQGSEA. This CDR3 spans 11 amino acids. CDR3 sequence: CSVGQGETQYF. In DNA form, the CDR3 reads TGCAGCGTAGGACAGGGGGAGACCCAGTACTTC.

The sample holds one count of this clone. The chain uses TRBV29-1 and TRBJ1-4; 8 bases line up with TRBD1. In germline, CDR1 is SQVTM, CDR2 ANQGSEA. The CDR3 sequence is 11 residues long. The CDR3, as DNA: TGCGCAGGGGGCGGTAATGAAAAACTGTTTTTT. The encoded protein is CAGGGNEKLFF. Supplemented by reference TRBV29-1 and TRBJ1-4, the full variable domain reads SAVISQKPSRDICQRGTSLTIQCQVDSQVTMMFWYRQQPGQSLTLIATANQGSEATYESGFVIDKFPISRPNLTFSTLTVSNMSPEDSSIYLCAGGGNEKLFFGSGTQLSVL.

J is TRBJ1-1 and V is TRBV11-2; TRBD1 matches 9 bases. There are 16 residues in the CDR3. CDR1 is SGHAT, CDR2 FQNNGV, per germline. Trimming at V came to 5 bases and at J to 5 bases, leaving 12 bases not matched to a gene. The CDR3 nucleotides read TGTGCCAGCAGCCTTTCAGGGGACAGGGCGAATACTGAAGCTTTCTTT. Amino acid sequence: CASSLSGDRANTEAFF. Supplemented by reference TRBV11-2 and TRBJ1-1, the full variable domain reads EAGVAQSPRYKIIEKRQSVAFWCNPISGHATLYWYQQILGQGPKLLIQFQNNGVVDDSQLPKDRFSAERLKGVDSTLKIQPAKLEDSAVYLCASSLSGDRANTEAFFGQGTRLTVV.

The genes are TRBV6-6 and TRBJ2-5; TRBD2 matches at 9 bases. V shed 5 bases and J 5 bases; nucleotides not matched to a gene: 6. Germline-derived CDR1 and CDR2 are MNHNY and SVGAGI (reference sequence). This CDR3 region has 14 residues. The CDR3: CASSARGGGETQYF. CDR3 coding DNA: TGTGCCAGCAGTGCGCGGGGGGGCGGCGAGACCCAGTACTTC.

The chain recombines TRBV29-1 with TRBJ1-2, with 7 bases fitting TRBD1. The CDR3 runs to 14 residues. Germline values: CDR1 SQVTM, CDR2 ANQGSEA. With V trimmed by 2 bases and J by 4 bases, 7 bases remained unmatched. DNA of the CDR3: TGCAGCGTTGAAAGGGGGCCGGGGGCCTATGGCTACACCTTC. Its protein is CSVERGPGAYGYTF. Combining the CDR3 with reference TRBV29-1 and TRBJ1-2 gives the whole variable domain SAVISQKPSRDICQRGTSLTIQCQVDSQVTMMFWYRQQPGQSLTLIATANQGSEATYESGFVIDKFPISRPNLTFSTLTVSNMSPEDSSIYLCSVERGPGAYGYTFGSGTRLTVV.

Only one count was recorded for this clone. This sequence joins TRBV9 and TRBJ2-3, with a possible D match to TRBD2 (6 bases). Germline loops: CDR1 SGDLS, CDR2 YYNGEE. The germline V and J ends were trimmed by 4 bases and 9 bases, with 21 bases remaining between them. CDR3 length equals 15 residues. The CDR3, as DNA: TGTGCCAGCAGCCGTAACCCAGATCGCGGGGAGACGCAGTATTTT. It translates to CASSRNPDRGETQYF.

The chain has TRBV28 and TRBJ1-2; a possible D gene is TRBD1 (5 bases). This CDR3 spans 15 amino acids. V was pared by 2 bases and J by 8 bases, with 18 bases between. From germline, CDR1 is MDHEN and CDR2 SYDVKM. The CDR3 sequence: CASSLVPRQGGGYTF. DNA for the CDR3: TGTGCCAGCAGTTTAGTTCCCCGGCAGGGAGGAGGCTACACCTTC.